Following are 11 T cell receptor beta chains from one sample sequenced in a study of memory CD4+ T cells and cytomegalovirus serostatus (dated by TCRdb to the late 2010s). Single viable CD3+CD4+CD8-CD45RO+ cells were sorted as memory CD4+ T cells on a FACSAria II. The method was the immunoSEQ multiplex PCR assay. TCRdb mirrors the immuneACCESS table, restricted to in-frame sequences. Some clones are absent from its copies; in checked studies, under half trace to an unresolved V gene, and the reason for the others is unknown. The sample includes roughly 76,000 clones, with around 80% observed a single time. The ten top clones hold just over 2.5% of the sample. Sequenced: memory CD4+ T cells from blood. These receptors were obtained from an adult in good health and CMV-seropositive.

The chain recombines TRBV5-5 with TRBJ1-4; TRBD1 matches 10 bases. The germline CDR1 and CDR2 sequences are SGHKS and YYEKEE (reference sequence). Germline trimming cut 2 bases from V and 5 bases from J; bases unmatched to any gene: 6. The CDR3 sequence is 16 residues long. The CDR3 protein is CASSFLGGQGNEKLFF. The CDR3 DNA follows: TGTGCCAGCAGCTTCCTTGGGGGACAGGGGAATGAAAAACTGTTTTTT.

This clone was seen more than once but under ten times. The CDR3 sequence: CASSLWGRESNTGELFF. The CDR3 DNA reads as TGTGCCAGCAGCTTATGGGGCAGGGAGTCGAACACCGGGGAGCTGTTTTTT. The gene calls are TRBV7-2 and TRBJ2-2; D assignment may be TRBD1 or TRBD2 (5 bases each). V lost 2 bases, J lost 0 bases, and 13 bases lay in between. Germline CDR1 SGHTA, CDR2 FQGNSA. The CDR3 has 17 amino acids.

Only a few counts were recorded for this clone. V usage is TRBV11-1 and J usage is TRBJ1-2, with TRBD1 as a possible D gene (6 bases). The CDR3 is made up of 17 amino acids. Germline V gives CDR1 SGHAT, CDR2 FQDESV (reference sequence). With 5 bases removed from V and 3 bases from J, the gap between germline ends came to 22 bases. The CDR3 here is CASSPRPRGAGDYGYTF. The CDR3 nucleotides read TGTGCCAGCAGCCCACGCCCAAGGGGGGCCGGGGACTATGGCTACACCTTC.

This clone was observed a handful of times. The chain couples TRBV6-5 to TRBJ1-6, with D tentatively TRBD1 (6 bases). Per the germline V gene, CDR1 is MNHEY and CDR2 is SVGAGI. The V and J ends lost 2 bases and 11 bases respectively, with 13 bases between them. The CDR3 has 14 residues. For the CDR3, the DNA is TGTGCCAGCAGTTACGGACAGTACGGGGCACCCCTCCACTTT. Its translation is CASSYGQYGAPLHF.

This sequence joins TRBV25-1 and TRBJ2-7, with D tentatively TRBD1 (6 bases). There are 13 residues in the CDR3. Germline CDR1 is MGHDK and CDR2 is SYGVNS. Trimming removed 6 bases from V and 6 bases from J, with 15 bases in between. Here the CDR3 DNA reads TGTGCCAGCAGGGCCTCCACAGGGATCGAGCAGTACGTC. It yields the protein CASRASTGIEQYV.

The chain employs TRBV7-9 and TRBJ2-5; 8 positions match TRBD2. This CDR3 has 13 residues. The junction had 6 bases not matched to a gene; V was cut back by 8 bases and J by 4 bases. CDR1 is SEHNR and CDR2 is FQNEAQ in the germline V gene (reference sequence). The CDR3 DNA follows: TGTGCCAGCCTCGCGGGAGGCGGAGAGACCCAGTACTTC. Its protein product is CASLAGGGETQYF.

The J gene is TRBJ1-3, the V gene TRBV13, with a possible D match to TRBD1 (5 bases). The ends were cut back, 4 bases at V and 4 bases at J, with 17 bases in the middle. The V gene's germline CDR1 is PRHDT and CDR2 FYEKMQ (reference sequence). The CDR3 covers 16 residues. The CDR3 sequence is CASSYLRSGTGNTIYF. CDR3 in DNA: TGTGCCAGCAGCTATCTCCGTTCCGGGACGGGAAACACCATATATTTT.

This chain connects TRBV25-1 to TRBJ2-7; D possibly uses TRBD1 or TRBD2 (5 bases each). The CDR3 has 15 amino acids. CDR1 and CDR2 (germline): MGHDK, SYGVNS. V shed 6 bases and J shed 5 bases, with 20 bases lying between them. This CDR3 is CASSRNVGVSDEQYF. The DNA for the CDR3 is TGTGCCAGCAGCCGTAATGTGGGGGTGTCGGACGAGCAGTACTTC.

This chain joins TRBV7-8 and TRBJ2-5, with D tentatively TRBD1 (5 bases). The V end was cut by 3 bases, the J end by 5 bases, with 10 bases between. This CDR3 comprises 13 residues. CDR1 and CDR2 from the germline V gene are SGHVS and FQNEAQ. The CDR3 DNA is TGTGCCAGCAGCTTGAATTACAGGGAGACCCAGTACTTC. This sequence encodes CASSLNYRETQYF.

The CDR3 DNA is TGTGCCAGCAGCCAGGGTAGTCCCTACGAGCAGTACGTC. This gives the protein CASSQGSPYEQYV. This chain connects TRBV7-9 to TRBJ2-7, with D possibly matching TRBD1 (5 bases). Germline-derived CDR1 and CDR2 are SEHNR and FQNEAQ (reference sequence). Trimming cost V 5 bases and J 2 bases, with 10 bases left between them. The CDR3 sequence is 13 residues long.

The chain combines TRBV4-3 with TRBJ1-4; D might be TRBD1 (5 bases). V gave up 7 bases and J gave up 4 bases, with 16 bases separating them. The length of the CDR3 is 15 residues. CDR1 and CDR2 from the germline V gene are LGHNA and YSLEER. DNA for the CDR3: TGCGCCAGCACCTCGACAGACAGCCTTAATGAAAAACTGTTTTTT. Its translation: CASTSTDSLNEKLFF.